This TCR beta chain was captured by sequencing in a study of T cells in localized non-small cell lung cancer. Assay: immunoSEQ multiplex PCR; the TCRdb copy retains only in-frame clones and omits some. The sample lists thousands of clones, about 26% seen once, with about 9.1% in the top ten. Whole-study results and caveats: A median of about 60 of the top 100 tumor clones appeared in adjacent lung, which was paired and uninvolved. A raised T cell density in blood coincided with lengthier overall survival.

V lost 5 bases and J lost 1; bases outside the gene matches: 5. This CDR3 region has 16 residues. The germline gives CDR1 SGHNT, CDR2 YENEEA. Comments on this clone: Its antigen is unidentified.

This specimen consisted of lung tumor tissue, obtained before any cancer treatment. This clonotype originated in an older male donor with stage I lung adenocarcinoma. This chain connects TRBV11-3 to TRBJ2-2; TRBD1 agrees at 9 bases. DNA of the CDR3: TGTGCCAGCAGCCCACAGGGGGCGCGGAACACCGGGGAGCTGTTTTTT. Amino acid sequence: CASSPQGARNTGELFF.